This is a list of T cell receptor beta chains from one sample in a study of cytomegalovirus exposure and HLA in healthy donors. TCRdb's copy holds only in-frame clones and misses some; the assay was immunoSEQ multiplex PCR. The table lists 120,000 or so clones, roughly 80% of them singletons. Input material: PBMCs. These receptors were taken from a young man in good health and CMV-seronegative. The CDR3 runs from the conserved cysteine through the conserved F or W. A D gene is named only where the DNA matches it firmly. The size entry is marked missing in some rows and otherwise reads once, few, many or a size class.

d_call j_call clone_size v_call cdr3_aa cdr3_nt
TRBD1 TRBJ1-5 . TRBV4-1 CASSHSRDRGYQPQHF TGCGCCAGCAGCCACTCCCGGGACAGGGGATATCAGCCCCAGCATTTT
. TRBJ1-3 . TRBV10-1 CASNEQVPSSGNTIYF TGCGCCAGCAACGAACAGGTCCCCAGCTCTGGAAACACCATATATTTT
TRBD1 TRBJ2-7 once TRBV19 CASSAPGQGTHEQYF TGTGCCAGTAGTGCACCGGGACAGGGGACCCACGAGCAGTACTTC
. TRBJ1-2 . TRBV28 CATKRTARGYGYTF TGTGCCACAAAACGGACAGCGAGGGGCTATGGCTACACCTTC
TRBD1 TRBJ1-1 . TRBV10-3 CAISGQGAHTEAFF TGTGCCATCTCAGGACAGGGGGCTCACACTGAAGCTTTCTTT
TRBD1 TRBJ1-6 . TRBV7-6 CASSLRDRSSPLHF TGTGCCAGCAGCCTACGGGACAGAAGCTCACCCCTCCACTTT
TRBD1 TRBJ2-5 . TRBV5-8 CASSLILTTGGRETQYF TGTGCCAGCAGCCTCATACTCACAACAGGGGGAAGGGAGACCCAGTACTTC
TRBD2 TRBJ2-1 . TRBV27 CASSLRLAGGLYNEQFF TGTGCCAGCAGTTTACGGTTAGCGGGAGGACTCTACAATGAGCAGTTCTTC
TRBD1 TRBJ2-1 . TRBV28 CASRPFTGVKYNEQFF TGTGCCAGCAGACCATTCACAGGGGTCAAATACAATGAGCAGTTCTTC
TRBD1 TRBJ2-4 . TRBV9 CASSANPGQENIQYF TGTGCCAGCAGCGCCAACCCGGGACAGGAAAACATTCAGTACTTC
TRBD2 TRBJ2-3 . TRBV19 CASRLYGTSGSGDTQYF TGTGCCAGCAGACTCTACGGGACTAGCGGGAGTGGGGATACGCAGTATTTT
. TRBJ2-3 . TRBV4-3 CASSRGRTSTDTQYF TGCGCCAGCAGCCGCGGGCGAACTAGCACAGATACGCAGTATTTT
. TRBJ2-7 . TRBV6-1 CASSEERHIAYEQYF TGTGCCAGCAGTGAAGAGAGACATATCGCCTACGAGCAGTACTTC
. TRBJ1-6 . TRBV7-2 CASSPQGSRSSPLHF TGTGCCAGCAGCCCTCAGGGGTCCCGCTCTTCACCCCTCCACTTT
. TRBJ2-5 . TRBV11-2 CASSLRLGGGETQYF TGTGCCAGCAGCCTAAGACTGGGGGGAGGAGAGACCCAGTACTTC
TRBD2 TRBJ2-3 . TRBV29-1 CSLILAGGSTDTQYF TGCAGCCTAATACTAGCGGGGGGGAGCACAGATACGCAGTATTTT
TRBD2 TRBJ2-3 . TRBV4-1 CASSQDDDSGSTDTQYF TGCGCCAGCAGCCAAGATGATGATAGCGGGAGCACAGATACGCAGTATTTT
. TRBJ2-1 . TRBV9 CASSAEQGGSYNEQFF TGTGCCAGCAGCGCCGAACAGGGTGGCTCCTACAATGAGCAGTTCTTC
. TRBJ1-2 . TRBV29-1 CSSRGSTNYGYTF TGCAGCAGCCGGGGGTCCACTAACTATGGCTACACCTTC
. TRBJ2-3 . TRBV19 CASSGRQTSTDTQYF TGTGCCAGTAGCGGCAGACAAACTAGCACAGATACGCAGTATTTT
TRBD2 TRBJ2-7 . TRBV19 CASSPLAGGNAEQYF TGTGCCAGTAGTCCCCTGGCGGGAGGTAACGCCGAGCAGTACTTC
. TRBJ1-4 . TRBV14 CASSQDVGARSEKLFF TGTGCCAGCAGCCAAGATGTAGGAGCGAGGAGCGAAAAACTGTTTTTT
. TRBJ1-1 . TRBV9 CASSVGGMNTEAFF TGTGCCAGCAGCGTAGGTGGCATGAACACTGAAGCTTTCTTT
. TRBJ1-1 . TRBV19 CASSKQPNTEAFF TGTGCCAGTAGTAAACAACCAAACACTGAAGCTTTCTTT
TRBD1 TRBJ1-5 . TRBV27 CASRLGQGSTQPQHF TGTGCCAGCAGGCTAGGACAGGGATCGACTCAGCCCCAGCATTTT
TRBD2 TRBJ2-6 . TRBV19 CASKREGAGANVLTF TGTGCCAGTAAGCGGGAAGGGGCTGGGGCCAACGTCCTGACTTTC
TRBD1 TRBJ1-2 . TRBV28 CASSGTAYGYTF TGTGCCAGCAGTGGGACAGCTTATGGCTACACCTTC
TRBD2 TRBJ2-1 . TRBV7-7 CASSPSGGAYNEQFF TGTGCCAGCAGCCCGAGCGGGGGCGCCTACAATGAGCAGTTCTTC
TRBD1 TRBJ1-1 once TRBV5-4 CASSSRDRGRAEAFF TGTGCCAGCAGCTCCCGGGACAGGGGGAGAGCTGAAGCTTTCTTT
TRBD2 TRBJ2-5 . TRBV5-4 CASSLRLAGGRPETQYF TGTGCCAGCAGCTTGCGACTAGCGGGGGGCCGTCCGGAGACCCAGTACTTC
TRBD1 TRBJ1-2 . TRBV6-5 CASSYGRGLGYTF TGTGCCAGCAGTTACGGCAGGGGGTTAGGCTACACCTTC
TRBD1 TRBJ2-7 few TRBV7-2 CASSLSTGYHEQYF TGTGCCAGCAGCCTGTCGACAGGGTACCACGAGCAGTACTTC
TRBD1 TRBJ2-5 few TRBV2 CASIGQGWGTQYF TGTGCCAGCATTGGACAGGGTTGGGGGACCCAGTACTTC
TRBD1 TRBJ1-1 once TRBV28 CASSLVQGAMNTEAFF TGTGCCAGCAGTTTAGTACAGGGGGCCATGAACACTGAAGCTTTCTTT
TRBD1 TRBJ1-2 . TRBV5-4 CASSGRDRGNYGYTF TGTGCCAGCAGCGGGAGGGACAGGGGAAACTATGGCTACACCTTC
. TRBJ1-2 . TRBV10-3 CATRVGAQSNYGYTF TGTGCCACCAGGGTGGGGGCACAAAGCAACTATGGCTACACCTTC
. TRBJ2-2 . TRBV6-4 CASSSGPNTGELFF TGTGCCAGCAGCAGCGGGCCGAACACCGGGGAGCTGTTTTTT
. TRBJ1-3 . TRBV27 CASSLYQGGNTIYF TGTGCCAGCAGTTTATACCAGGGGGGAAACACCATATATTTT
TRBD1 TRBJ1-2 . TRBV28 CASSLGTGLHYGYTF TGTGCCAGCAGTTTAGGGACAGGGCTTCACTATGGCTACACCTTC
. TRBJ2-7 . TRBV4-3 CASSQDASTPAQQYF TGCGCCAGCAGCCAAGATGCGTCAACCCCCGCGCAGCAGTACTTC
. TRBJ1-1 . TRBV18 CASSPDVVGMNTEAFF TGTGCCAGCTCACCCGACGTGGTGGGCATGAACACTGAAGCTTTCTTT
. TRBJ1-1 . TRBV11-2 CASSLDRMTWQGWESTEAFF TGTGCCAGCAGCTTAGATCGTATGACATGGCAGGGTTGGGAAAGCACTGAAGCTTTCTTT
. TRBJ2-1 . TRBV6-1 CASSRGVSTYNEQFF TGTGCCAGCAGTAGGGGTGTTAGTACCTACAATGAGCAGTTCTTC
. TRBJ1-5 once TRBV7-9 CASSSYTSNQPQHF TGTGCCAGCAGCTCGTACACTAGCAATCAGCCCCAGCATTTT